These 29 T cell receptor beta chains were sequenced from one sample in a study of blood T cell repertoires in COVID-19. The data were produced by immunoSEQ multiplex PCR, yet TCRdb's version contains in-frame clones alone and is incomplete. The sample lists some 230,000 clones; around 84% were seen once. Sequenced: peripheral blood. Receptors were obtained from a woman aged 60-75 years who had recovered from COVID-19.

The chain recombines TRBV30 with TRBJ2-5; TRBD1 matches 8 bases. Germline CDR1 GTSNPN, CDR2 SVGIG (reference sequence). V lost 3 bases, J lost 8 bases, and 11 bases stayed unmatched. CDR3 length equals 14 residues. CDR3 DNA: TGTGCCTGGAGAGAGCCCGGGACAGGCATCACCCAGTACTTC. This sequence encodes CAWREPGTGITQYF.

The chain is built from TRBV5-1 and TRBJ1-3, with D unresolved. The CDR3 runs 14 residues. Trimming cost V 4 bases and J 1 base, with 9 bases left between them. Germline V CDR1 and CDR2: SGHRS, YFSETQ. Written as DNA, the CDR3 is TGCGCCAGCAGCCGAGAACGATCTGGAAACACCATATATTTT. As protein: CASSRERSGNTIYF.

This chain uses TRBV30 with TRBJ2-3; 10 positions agree with TRBD2. CDR1 and CDR2 from the germline V gene are GTSNPN and SVGIG (reference sequence). The CDR3 is 14 amino acids. The V segment lost 3 bases and the J segment 2 bases; nucleotides outside the gene matches: 2. CDR3 sequence (DNA): TGTGCCTGGAGGACTAGCGGGTACACAGATACGCAGTATTTT. It codes for CAWRTSGYTDTQYF.

The chain employs TRBV7-2 and TRBJ1-1, with 7 bases aligning to TRBD1. Germline V gene sequence: CDR1 SGHTA, CDR2 FQGNSA. V shed 1 base, J shed 4 bases, and the junction held 12 bases outside the gene matches. The CDR3 runs to 17 residues. The CDR3 protein is CASSLGQGRGGGTEAFF. The CDR3 coding sequence is TGTGCCAGCAGCTTAGGACAGGGACGAGGGGGCGGCACTGAAGCTTTCTTT.

The rearrangement joins TRBV24-1 to TRBJ2-3; 7 bases map to TRBD2. Unmatched junction bases numbered 4, after V lost 9 bases and J lost 2 bases. CDR3 length: 13 residues. In germline, CDR1 is KGHDR, CDR2 SFDVKD. The CDR3 bases are TGTGCCACCGGGGGGGGAAACACAGATACGCAGTATTTT. It is translated as CATGGGNTDTQYF.

The V and J genes are TRBV11-2 and TRBJ2-3; D gene uncertain. Trimming took off 1 base at V and 5 bases at J, with 7 bases between the two ends. The CDR3 sequence is 13 residues long. Germline values: CDR1 SGHAT, CDR2 FQNNGV. CDR3 loop: CASSLVNRDTQYF. The DNA for the CDR3 is TGTGCCAGCAGCTTAGTCAATAGAGATACGCAGTATTTT.

CDR3: CATSRGRGNQPQHF. The CDR3, as DNA: TGTGCCACCAGCAGGGGCAGGGGCAATCAGCCCCAGCATTTT. This rearrangement joins TRBV15 to TRBJ1-5, with D perhaps TRBD1 (5 bases). From germline, CDR1 is LNHNV and CDR2 YYDKDF (reference sequence). The V gene lost 3 bases and the J gene lost 2 bases, with 8 bases spanning the gap. This CDR3 region has 14 residues.

The rearrangement uses TRBV24-1 and TRBJ2-7; 8 nucleotides agree with TRBD2. Per the germline V gene, CDR1 is KGHDR and CDR2 is SFDVKD. With V trimmed by 5 bases and J by 2 bases, 1 base remained unmatched. This CDR3 contains 13 residues. CDR3 coding DNA: TGTGCCACCAGTGGGCGGGAGGCCTACGAGCAGTACTTC. Its translation is CATSGREAYEQYF.

The chain joins TRBV7-2 to TRBJ2-2; 7 positions match TRBD2. The trim removed 5 bases at V and 1 base at J, leaving 7 bases unmatched. CDR3 length: 16 residues. Germline V gives CDR1 SGHTA, CDR2 FQGNSA. The DNA of the CDR3 is TGTGCCAGCAGCCCTCCTGGGGGGGTGAACACCGGGGAGCTGTTTTTT. Its translation: CASSPPGGVNTGELFF.

J is TRBJ1-1 and V is TRBV11-1, with D tentatively TRBD1 (6 bases). The CDR3 spans 13 residues. Germline V gene sequence: CDR1 SGHAT, CDR2 FQDESV (reference sequence). Deletions cut 6 bases from V and 5 bases from J, with 13 bases between. CDR3 amino acids: CASRKNRDTEAFF. CDR3 DNA sequence: TGTGCCAGCAGAAAGAACAGGGATACTGAAGCTTTCTTT.

The gene calls are TRBV6-6 and TRBJ1-4; D is uncertain. Germline CDR1 reads MNHNY; CDR2 reads SVGAGI (reference sequence). The CDR3 consists of 15 residues. Deletions cut 6 bases from V and 0 bases from J, with 11 bases between. Here the CDR3 reads CASSAMRSTNEKLFF. CDR3 coding DNA: TGTGCCAGCAGCGCTATGAGGTCAACTAATGAAAAACTGTTTTTT.

In nucleotides, the CDR3 is TGCGCCAGCAGCCAAGATCGTAGCCAGCGGGGGCTGACCTACGAGCAGTACTTC. This encodes CASSQDRSQRGLTYEQYF. The gene calls are TRBV4-3 and TRBJ2-7, with 8 bases fitting TRBD2. The CDR3 runs 18 residues. Trimming took 0 bases from V and 2 from J; bases not matched to a gene: 12. Per germline, CDR1 LGHNA and CDR2 YSLEER.

This clone was found a few times. The V gene is TRBV6-5, the J gene TRBJ2-3; possibly TRBD2 for D (7 bases). Germline V gene lookup returns CDR1 MNHEY and CDR2 SVGAGI. Trimming stripped 6 bases from V and 3 bases from J, with 16 bases between. The length of the CDR3 is 15 residues. CDR3 sequence: CASRRGGGETDTQYF. Here the CDR3 DNA reads TGTGCCAGCAGGAGGGGGGGTGGCGAGACAGATACGCAGTATTTT.

J is TRBJ1-2 and V is TRBV3-1 (or the pseudogene TRBV3-2); 10 bases agree with TRBD1. The CDR3 spans 15 residues. J was trimmed by 3 bases and V by 3 bases; bases with no gene match: 4. CDR1 and CDR2 from the germline V gene are LGHDT and YNNKEL (reference sequence). CDR3 coding DNA: TGTGCCAGCAGCCAGGGACAGGGGCGTTACTATGGCTACACCTTC. Translated, it gives CASSQGQGRYYGYTF.

The chain combines TRBV4-2 with TRBJ1-2, with 7 bases that match TRBD1. J lost 5 bases, V lost 2 bases, and 17 bases had no gene match. Germline V gene sequence: CDR1 LGHNA, CDR2 YNFKEQ. The CDR3 runs to 18 residues. The CDR3 bases are TGTGCCAGCAGCCAACCGGGGGGGTCTAGACAGGGAATTTATGGCTACACCTTC. It specifies CASSQPGGSRQGIYGYTF.

This chain links TRBV6-5 with TRBJ1-6; TRBD1 matches 7 bases. This CDR3 contains 15 residues. The V segment lost 7 bases and the J segment 0 bases; nucleotides outside the gene matches: 3. Germline V gives CDR1 MNHEY, CDR2 SVGAGI. The CDR3 nucleotides are TGTGCCAGCAATCCAGGGGGCTCCTATAATTCACCCCTCCACTTT. It is translated as CASNPGGSYNSPLHF.

This clone showed up just once. This chain joins TRBV9 and TRBJ1-2; D is perhaps TRBD1 (5 bases). The CDR3 is 17 amino acids. V was cut by 1 base and J by 3 bases, with 19 bases left in between. Germline V lookup: CDR1 SGDLS, CDR2 YYNGEE. This chain's CDR3 is CASSVSGGEVLDYGYTF. The CDR3, as DNA: TGTGCCAGCAGCGTATCTGGAGGGGAGGTCCTTGACTATGGCTACACCTTC.

The chain is built from TRBV3-1 (or the pseudogene TRBV3-2) and TRBJ2-1; 16 bases are a match to TRBD2. Trimming at V came to 0 bases and at J to 14 bases, leaving 7 bases not matched to a gene. The CDR3 sequence is 16 residues long. Germline V lookup: CDR1 LGHDT, CDR2 YNNKEL (reference sequence). DNA of the CDR3: TGTGCCAGCAGCCAAGAGGGGACTAGCGGGGGGGCAAAGGAGTTCTTC. This gives the protein CASSQEGTSGGAKEFF.

The chain joins TRBV7-2 to TRBJ1-2; tentative D call: TRBD1 (6 bases). The germline gives CDR1 SGHTA, CDR2 FQGNSA. The CDR3 is made up of 14 amino acids. The germline V and J ends were trimmed by 5 bases and 8 bases, with 18 bases remaining between them. CDR3 sequence (DNA): TGTGCCAGCAGCACCTTACAGGGTTTAATGGGCTACACCTTC. This codes for CASSTLQGLMGYTF.

The chain recombines TRBV10-3 with TRBJ1-6; a weak D match, TRBD1 (6 bases). The CDR3 covers 14 residues. Germline CDR1 is ENHRY and CDR2 is SYGVKD. Trimming took off 7 bases at V and 6 bases at J, with 13 bases between the two ends. Here the CDR3 reads CAITLTGSNSPLHF. The DNA for the CDR3 is TGTGCCATCACTCTAACAGGGTCTAATTCACCCCTCCACTTT.

The rearrangement uses TRBV4-1 and TRBJ1-1; possible D gene TRBD1, 5 bases. The ends were cut back, 0 bases at V and 10 bases at J, with 18 bases in the middle. Germline CDR1 reads MGHRA; CDR2 reads YSYEKL. CDR3 length: 15 residues. The CDR3 spells CASSQDDAGGMRAFF. CDR3 bases: TGCGCCAGCAGCCAAGATGATGCGGGGGGAATGAGAGCTTTCTTT.

CDR3: CASSPPSRAYDGYTF. CDR3 nucleotides: TGTGCCAGCTCACCACCGTCCAGGGCTTATGATGGCTACACCTTC. This chain links TRBV18 with TRBJ1-2; TRBD1 is a possible D gene (5 bases). The CDR3 sequence is 15 residues long. V was clipped by 0 bases and J by 6 bases, with 14 bases between them. Germline CDR1 is KGHSH and CDR2 is LQKENI. Based on the CDR3 plus reference TRBV18 and TRBJ1-2, the full variable domain is NAGVMQNPRHLVRRRGQEARLRCSPMKGHSHVYWYRQLPEEGLKFMVYLQKENIIDESGMPKERFSAEFPKEGPSILRIQQVVRGDSAAYFCASSPPSRAYDGYTFGSGTRLTVV.

The chain has TRBV6-2 or TRBV6-3 and TRBJ1-5, with 10 bases identical to TRBD1. J gave up 9 bases and V 5 bases, and 10 bases lay outside the gene matches. The CDR3 loop spans 15 amino acids. CDR1 is MNHEY, CDR2 SVGEGT, per germline. The CDR3 DNA sequence: TGTGCCAGCAGTGGCCTCCGGGACAGGGGATTGCCCCAGCATTTT. Translating gives CASSGLRDRGLPQHF.

The chain has TRBV7-3 and TRBJ1-2; D gene unclear. Germline CDR1 is SGHTA and CDR2 is FQGTGA. V shed 2 bases and J shed 7 bases, with 8 bases lying between them. CDR3 length equals 12 residues. CDR3: CASSLDGGGYTF. CDR3 bases: TGTGCCAGCAGCTTAGACGGAGGTGGCTACACCTTC.

V gene TRBV13 combines with J gene TRBJ1-3, with 8 positions matching TRBD1. CDR3 size: 15 residues. Trimming at V came to 1 base and at J to 6 bases, leaving 5 bases not matched to a gene. From germline, CDR1 is PRHDT and CDR2 FYEKMQ (reference sequence). This chain's CDR3 is CASSLEYQGANTIYF. CDR3 sequence (DNA): TGTGCCAGCAGCTTAGAGTATCAGGGGGCAAACACCATATATTTT. Full variable domain (remainder filled in from reference TRBV13 and TRBJ1-3): AAGVIQSPRHLIKEKRETATLKCYPIPRHDTVYWYQQGPGQDPQFLISFYEKMQSDKGSIPDRFSAQQFSDYHSELNMSSLELGDSALYFCASSLEYQGANTIYFGEGSWLTVV.

The rearrangement uses TRBV5-4 and TRBJ1-3, with D unresolved. Germline loops: CDR1 SGHNT, CDR2 YYREEE (reference sequence). V was pared by 0 bases and J by 4 bases, with 8 bases between. The CDR3 consists of 14 residues. The CDR3 region has the DNA TGTGCCAGCAGCTTGGGAGGGTCGGGAAACACCATATATTTT. Translated: CASSLGGSGNTIYF. Full variable domain (outside the CDR3, taken from reference TRBV5-4 and TRBJ1-3): ETGVTQSPTHLIKTRGQQVTLRCSSQSGHNTVSWYQQALGQGPQFIFQYYREEENGRGNFPPRFSGLQFPNYSSELNVNALELDDSALYLCASSLGGSGNTIYFGEGSWLTVV.

The chain combines TRBV12-5 with TRBJ1-1; possible D gene TRBD1, 5 bases. Trimming left V 6 bases short and J 7 bases short, with 15 bases between. Germline V lookup: CDR1 LGHNT, CDR2 FRNRAP. CDR3 length equals 13 residues. The CDR3 reads CASGVGGGLEAFF. The CDR3, as DNA: TGTGCTAGTGGCGTCGGGGGGGGTCTTGAAGCTTTCTTT.

This clone was seen a single time. This chain joins TRBV19 and TRBJ2-1; 9 nucleotides match TRBD2. The length of the CDR3 is 16 residues. Trimming cost V 7 bases and J 0 bases; bases outside gene matches: 7. The V gene's germline CDR1 is LNHDA and CDR2 SQIVND (reference sequence). The CDR3 nucleotides are TGTGCCAGTAACTGGGGTAGCGGGGGCTCCTACAATGAGCAGTTCTTC. Encoded protein: CASNWGSGGSYNEQFF. Combining the CDR3 with reference TRBV19 and TRBJ2-1 gives the whole variable domain DGGITQSPKYLFRKEGQNVTLSCEQNLNHDAMYWYRQDPGQGLRLIYYSQIVNDFQKGDIAEGYSVSREKKESFPLTVTSAQKNPTAFYLCASNWGSGGSYNEQFFGPGTRLTVL.

The rearrangement joins TRBV6-5 to TRBJ1-3; maybe TRBD1 (6 bases). V lost 4 bases and J lost 2, with 12 bases in between. The germline CDR1 and CDR2 sequences are MNHEY and SVGAGI. The CDR3 length is 15 residues. Here the CDR3 DNA reads TGTGCCAGCAGTTCAGGGGCCTCTACTGGAAACACCATATATTTT. This encodes CASSSGASTGNTIYF.